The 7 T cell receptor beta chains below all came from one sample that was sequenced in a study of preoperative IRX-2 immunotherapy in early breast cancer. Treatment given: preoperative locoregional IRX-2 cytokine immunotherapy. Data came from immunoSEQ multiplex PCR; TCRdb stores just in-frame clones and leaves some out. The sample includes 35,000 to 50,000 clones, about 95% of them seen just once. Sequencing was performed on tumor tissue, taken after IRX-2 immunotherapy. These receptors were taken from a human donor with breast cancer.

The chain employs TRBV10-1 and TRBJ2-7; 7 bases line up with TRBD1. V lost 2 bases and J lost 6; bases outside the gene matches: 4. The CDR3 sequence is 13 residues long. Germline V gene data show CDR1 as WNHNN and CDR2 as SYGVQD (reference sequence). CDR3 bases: TGCGCCAGCAGTGAGGACAGGGAAGGCGAGCAGTACTTC. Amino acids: CASSEDREGEQYF.

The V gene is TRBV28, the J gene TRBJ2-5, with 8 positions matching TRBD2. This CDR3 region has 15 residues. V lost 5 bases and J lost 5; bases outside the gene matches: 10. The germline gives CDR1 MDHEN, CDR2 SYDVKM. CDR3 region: CASSQLADFAETQYF. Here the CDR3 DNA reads TGTGCCAGCAGTCAACTAGCGGACTTCGCGGAGACCCAGTACTTC.

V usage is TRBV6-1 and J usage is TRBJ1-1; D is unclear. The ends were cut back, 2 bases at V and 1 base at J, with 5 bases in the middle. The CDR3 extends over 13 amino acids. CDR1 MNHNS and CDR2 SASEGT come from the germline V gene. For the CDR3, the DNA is TGTGCCAGCAGTGAACAAGGGAACACTGAAGCTTTCTTT. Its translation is CASSEQGNTEAFF.

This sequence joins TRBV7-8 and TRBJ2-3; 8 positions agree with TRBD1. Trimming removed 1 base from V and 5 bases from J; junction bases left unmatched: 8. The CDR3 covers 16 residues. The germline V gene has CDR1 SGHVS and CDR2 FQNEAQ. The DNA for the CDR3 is TGTGCCAGCAGCTTAGGGGGCAGGGGGCAGGGAGATACGCAGTATTTT. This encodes CASSLGGRGQGDTQYF.

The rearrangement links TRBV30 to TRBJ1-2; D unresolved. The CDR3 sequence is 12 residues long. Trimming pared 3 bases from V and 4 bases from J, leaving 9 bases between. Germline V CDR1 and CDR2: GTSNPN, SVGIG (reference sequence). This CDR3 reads CAWRTFSYGYTF. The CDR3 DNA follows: TGTGCCTGGAGGACCTTTTCCTATGGCTACACCTTC.

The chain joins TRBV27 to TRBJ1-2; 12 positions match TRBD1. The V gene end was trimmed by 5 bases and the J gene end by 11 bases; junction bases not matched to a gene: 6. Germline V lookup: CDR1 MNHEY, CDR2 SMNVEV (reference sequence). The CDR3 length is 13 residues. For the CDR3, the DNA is TGTGCCAGCAGTCTGGGACAGGGGGCAAGGTACACCTTC. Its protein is CASSLGQGARYTF.

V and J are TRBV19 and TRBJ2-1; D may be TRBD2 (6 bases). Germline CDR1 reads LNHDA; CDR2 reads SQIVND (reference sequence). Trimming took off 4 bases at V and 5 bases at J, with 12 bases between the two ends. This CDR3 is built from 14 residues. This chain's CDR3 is CASSTGGLNNEQFF. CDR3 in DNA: TGTGCCAGTAGTACCGGGGGTCTGAACAATGAGCAGTTCTTC.